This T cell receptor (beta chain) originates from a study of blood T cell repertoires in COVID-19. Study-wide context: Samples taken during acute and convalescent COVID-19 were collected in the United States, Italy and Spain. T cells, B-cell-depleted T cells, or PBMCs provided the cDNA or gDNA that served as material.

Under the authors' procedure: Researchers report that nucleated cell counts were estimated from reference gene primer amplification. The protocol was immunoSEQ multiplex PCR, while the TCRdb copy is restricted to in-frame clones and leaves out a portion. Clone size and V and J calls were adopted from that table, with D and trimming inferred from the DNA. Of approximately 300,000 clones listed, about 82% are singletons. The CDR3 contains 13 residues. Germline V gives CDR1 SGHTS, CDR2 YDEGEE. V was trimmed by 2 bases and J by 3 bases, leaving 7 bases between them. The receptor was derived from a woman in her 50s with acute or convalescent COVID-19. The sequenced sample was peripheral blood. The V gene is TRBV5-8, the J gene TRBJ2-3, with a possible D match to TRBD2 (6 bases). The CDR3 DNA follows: TGTGCCAGCAGCTTTCGGGGGACAGATACGCAGTATTTT. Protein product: CASSFRGTDTQYF.